This passage covers 3 T cell receptor beta chains from one sample sequenced in a study of shared clonotypes between healthy human individuals. Profiled with immunoSEQ multiplex PCR; TCRdb holds only in-frame clones, not every one. The repertoire holds around 2.5 million clones, with 93% as singletons. Sequenced sample: naive CD4+ T cells from PBMCs. Documented subset: CD45RA+ positively selected. Source of these receptors: a young man in good health. Some clones in this sample may be carry-over from other donors' samples.

The chain carries TRBV5-4 and TRBJ1-2, with D tentatively TRBD1 (6 bases). Between the trimmed V and J ends, which lost 0 bases and 5 bases, there was a span of 14 bases. The CDR3 spans 15 residues. Germline V gives CDR1 SGHNT, CDR2 YYREEE (reference sequence). The DNA of the CDR3 is TGTGCCAGCAGCTTGGATCGGACAGCTTCTTATGGCTACACCTTC. It translates to CASSLDRTASYGYTF.

This chain uses TRBV5-1 with TRBJ1-3, with 8 bases lining up with TRBD1. The V gene's germline CDR1 is SGHRS and CDR2 YFSETQ. This CDR3 comprises 17 residues. Germline trimming cut 3 bases from V and 4 bases from J; bases unmatched to any gene: 12. CDR3 loop: CASSWGRGPLSGNTIYF. In DNA form, the CDR3 reads TGCGCCAGCAGCTGGGGCAGGGGGCCTCTTTCCGGAAACACCATATATTTT.

The chain recombines TRBV28 with TRBJ2-7; D is undetermined. This CDR3 has 11 amino acids. Per the germline V gene, CDR1 is MDHEN and CDR2 is SYDVKM. Trimming shortened V by 6 bases and J by 3 bases, and 6 bases separated the two germline ends. The DNA for the CDR3 is TGTGCCAGCAGCTGGGTCTACGAGCAGTACTTC. Translated, it gives CASSWVYEQYF.